These 29 T cell receptor beta chains came from one sample sequenced in a study of T cell responses to AZD1222 COVID-19 vaccine. The protocol was immunoSEQ multiplex PCR, while the TCRdb copy is restricted to in-frame clones and leaves out a portion. This sample has 150,000 or so clones, with roughly 94% found just once. The sequencing used peripheral blood, collected on day 0 of AZD1222 vaccination. These receptors were obtained from an adult in good health.

The genes are TRBV7-8 and TRBJ2-2; D might be TRBD1 (5 bases). This CDR3 spans 14 amino acids. Germline values: CDR1 SGHVS, CDR2 FQNEAQ. Trimming pared 1 base from V and 7 bases from J, leaving 10 bases between. CDR3 nucleotides: TGTGCCAGCAGCTTAGGGCAGGGCGGCGGGGAGCTGTTTTTT. Translating gives CASSLGQGGGELFF.

The chain joins TRBV5-1 to TRBJ2-7; 8 bases line up with TRBD1. V lost 4 bases and J lost 6; bases outside the gene matches: 12. The V gene's germline CDR1 is SGHRS and CDR2 YFSETQ. CDR3 length: 15 amino acids. CDR3 loop: CASSGETGELREQYF. The CDR3 DNA reads TGCGCCAGCAGCGGAGAGACAGGGGAATTGCGCGAGCAGTACTTC.

J is TRBJ1-5 and V is TRBV19, with D uncertain. Germline V gene lookup returns CDR1 LNHDA and CDR2 SQIVND (reference sequence). The V and J ends lost 1 base and 6 bases respectively, with 10 bases between them. This CDR3 has 14 amino acids. CDR3 amino acids: CASSIGVSGQPQHF. The CDR3 DNA is TGTGCCAGTAGTATAGGAGTGTCGGGTCAGCCCCAGCATTTT. Complete variable domain (other parts from reference TRBV19 and TRBJ1-5): DGGITQSPKYLFRKEGQNVTLSCEQNLNHDAMYWYRQDPGQGLRLIYYSQIVNDFQKGDIAEGYSVSREKKESFPLTVTSAQKNPTAFYLCASSIGVSGQPQHFGDGTRLSIL.

The chain links TRBV18 to TRBJ2-7, with TRBD2 as a possible D gene (6 bases). Trimming removed 3 bases at V and 4 bases at J, with 10 bases between. The V gene's germline CDR1 is KGHSH and CDR2 LQKENI. This CDR3 region has 13 residues. CDR3 DNA sequence: TGTGCCAGCTCACCCCTCGGGGGATACGAGCAGTACTTC. Amino acid sequence: CASSPLGGYEQYF.

V is TRBV30 and J is TRBJ1-1; D gene unclear. CDR1 and CDR2 (germline): GTSNPN, SVGIG (reference sequence). The CDR3 length is 14 residues. The germline V and J ends were trimmed by 3 bases and 1 base, with 12 bases remaining between them. CDR3 residues: CAWRDRVGNTEAFF. The CDR3 region has the DNA TGTGCCTGGAGGGACCGGGTCGGGAACACTGAAGCTTTCTTT.

The rearrangement uses TRBV9 and TRBJ2-5; TRBD2 aligns across 13 bases. This CDR3 comprises 15 residues. Trimming cost V 5 bases and J 5 bases; bases outside gene matches: 6. The germline V gene has CDR1 SGDLS and CDR2 YYNGEE. CDR3 region: CASSGLAGASETQYF. The CDR3 DNA is TGTGCCAGCAGTGGACTAGCGGGGGCCTCGGAGACCCAGTACTTC. The whole variable domain, filled in from reference TRBV9 and TRBJ2-5, reads DSGVTQTPKHLITATGQRVTLRCSPRSGDLSVYWYQQSLDQGLQFLIQYYNGEERAKGNILERFSAQQFPDLHSELNLSSLELGDSALYFCASSGLAGASETQYFGPGTRLLVL.

In DNA, the CDR3 is TGTGCCAGCAGCTTCAGCCAGGCTTTCTACGAGCAGTACTTC. The encoded protein is CASSFSQAFYEQYF. The genes are TRBV7-8 and TRBJ2-7; D call uncertain. Germline CDR1 SGHVS, CDR2 FQNEAQ. V was pared by 3 bases and J by 3 bases, with 12 bases between. CDR3 length equals 14 residues. Drawing the rest from reference TRBV7-8 and TRBJ2-7, the complete variable domain is GAGVSQSPRYKVAKRGQDVALRCDPISGHVSLFWYQQALGQGPEFLTYFQNEAQLDKSGLPSDRFFAERPEGSVSTLKIQRTQQEDSAVYLCASSFSQAFYEQYFGPGTRLTVT.

The genes are TRBV5-6 and TRBJ1-1, with D uncertain. Germline loops: CDR1 SGHDT, CDR2 YYEEEE. The CDR3 sequence is 13 residues long. V was clipped by 1 base and J by 2 bases, with 6 bases between them. CDR3 region: CASSLSLNTEAFF. DNA for the CDR3: TGTGCCAGCAGCTTGTCCCTTAACACTGAAGCTTTCTTT.

The chain combines TRBV18 with TRBJ1-1; weak D call: TRBD1 (5 bases). Trimming stripped 3 bases from V and 3 bases from J, with 23 bases between. The germline CDR1 and CDR2 sequences are KGHSH and LQKENI. The CDR3 extends over 18 amino acids. The CDR3 nucleotides are TGTGCCAGCTCACCGAGAAATACCGGGACGATAATCGACACTGAAGCTTTCTTT. The encoded protein is CASSPRNTGTIIDTEAFF.

The chain joins TRBV24-1 to TRBJ1-5; the D gene is possibly TRBD1 (6 bases). CDR1 KGHDR and CDR2 SFDVKD come from the germline V gene. The CDR3 sequence is 14 residues long. Trimming took 5 bases from V and 4 from J, leaving 11 bases between them. CDR3 nucleotide sequence: TGTGCCACCAGTGTCGGACAGAGAAATCAGCCCCAGCATTTT. As protein: CATSVGQRNQPQHF.

V usage is TRBV30 and J usage is TRBJ1-3; D not certain. The CDR3 has 13 amino acids. Germline values: CDR1 GTSNPN, CDR2 SVGIG (reference sequence). The V end lost 8 bases, the J end lost 0 bases, and 11 bases lay between the germline ends. CDR3 nucleotides: TGTGCCGCCGACCTGAGCTCTGGAAACACCATATATTTT. Amino acid sequence: CAADLSSGNTIYF.

This chain connects TRBV7-2 to TRBJ2-5; a possible D gene is TRBD1 (5 bases). Per the germline V gene, CDR1 is SGHTA and CDR2 is FQGNSA. The CDR3 loop spans 14 amino acids. V lost 2 bases, J lost 5 bases, and 12 bases lay in between. The CDR3 DNA follows: TGTGCCAGCAGCTTACAGGGTCTAATGGAGACCCAGTACTTC. This translates into CASSLQGLMETQYF.

This clone was counted once. The chain couples TRBV9 to TRBJ2-1, with TRBD1 identical over 8 bases. The CDR3 is 15 amino acids. Germline trimming cut 4 bases from V and 1 base from J; bases unmatched to any gene: 4. Germline V gives CDR1 SGDLS, CDR2 YYNGEE. CDR3 DNA sequence: TGTGCCAGCAGCTCAGGGGGCGAATCCTACAATGAGCAGTTCTTC. Encoded protein: CASSSGGESYNEQFF.

This clone has only one observation. The rearrangement links TRBV12-5 to TRBJ2-1; 13 nucleotides line up with TRBD2. This CDR3 contains 16 residues. J was trimmed by 5 bases and V by 3 bases; bases with no gene match: 4. CDR1 is LGHNT and CDR2 is FRNRAP in the germline V gene. As DNA, the CDR3 is TGTGCTAGTGGTTTTTCTACTAGCGGGGGGGACAATGAGCAGTTCTTC. It encodes CASGFSTSGGDNEQFF.

This clone has a single count. The chain recombines TRBV29-1 with TRBJ1-2, with a tentative D call TRBD1 (5 bases). Trimming cost V 3 bases and J 4 bases, with 15 bases left between them. CDR1 and CDR2 from the germline V gene are SQVTM and ANQGSEA. The CDR3 covers 14 residues. CDR3 sequence (DNA): TGCAGCGTTGACGGCTTCAGGGATCGCTATGGCTACACCTTC. Translated: CSVDGFRDRYGYTF.

The chain uses TRBV10-1 and TRBJ2-3; D not certain. Germline V gene data show CDR1 as WNHNN and CDR2 as SYGVQD (reference sequence). The length of the CDR3 is 17 residues. V was trimmed by 2 bases and J by 4 bases, leaving 19 bases between them. The CDR3 DNA is TGCGCCAGCAGTGAGCCAACAGCCTTGACTCACGCAGATACGCAGTATTTT. It yields the protein CASSEPTALTHADTQYF.

The chain recombines TRBV3-1 (or the pseudogene TRBV3-2) with TRBJ2-3; 16 bases match TRBD2. The CDR3 loop spans 20 amino acids. J gave up 0 bases and V 3 bases, and 9 bases lay outside the gene matches. Germline V lookup: CDR1 LGHDT, CDR2 YNNKEL (reference sequence). In DNA, the CDR3 is TGTGCCAGCAGCCATCAGGGACTAGCGGGGGGGGAATTTAGCACAGATACGCAGTATTTT. This encodes CASSHQGLAGGEFSTDTQYF.

This clone was detected once. Other DNA sequences in this specimen translate into the identical CDR3. V and J are TRBV6-5 and TRBJ2-7; D uncertain. Trimming removed 6 bases at V and 4 bases at J, with 7 bases between. CDR3 size: 11 residues. The V gene's germline CDR1 is MNHEY and CDR2 SVGAGI. CDR3 DNA sequence: TGTGCCAGCAGGGACCGGTACGAGCAGTACTTC. Its translation: CASRDRYEQYF.

This sequence joins TRBV6-5 and TRBJ1-5; D gene unclear. V lost 6 bases, J lost 3 bases, and 9 bases lay in between. Germline V CDR1 and CDR2: MNHEY, SVGAGI. CDR3 length equals 13 residues. CDR3 residues: CASREGINQPQHF. The CDR3 DNA follows: TGTGCCAGCAGGGAGGGTATCAATCAGCCCCAGCATTTT.

The genes are TRBV5-4 and TRBJ2-2; TRBD2 matches at 11 bases. The CDR3 has 16 residues. With V trimmed by 4 bases and J by 0 bases, 2 bases remained unmatched. The germline CDR1 and CDR2 sequences are SGHNT and YYREEE (reference sequence). For the CDR3, the DNA is TGTGCCAGCAGCCCACTAGCGGGGGCGAACACCGGGGAGCTGTTTTTT. It codes for CASSPLAGANTGELFF. Full variable domain (outside the CDR3, taken from reference TRBV5-4 and TRBJ2-2): ETGVTQSPTHLIKTRGQQVTLRCSSQSGHNTVSWYQQALGQGPQFIFQYYREEENGRGNFPPRFSGLQFPNYSSELNVNALELDDSALYLCASSPLAGANTGELFFGEGSRLTVL.

This chain joins TRBV5-1 and TRBJ1-1, with D hard to call. The CDR3 extends over 15 amino acids. CDR1 is SGHRS and CDR2 is YFSETQ in the germline V gene. V dropped 4 bases and J dropped 0 bases, with 13 bases sitting between them. The CDR3 region has the DNA TGCGCCAGCAGCCCCCGCCTGGCCATGAACACTGAAGCTTTCTTT. Amino acid sequence: CASSPRLAMNTEAFF. The whole variable domain, filled in from reference TRBV5-1 and TRBJ1-1, reads KAGVTQTPRYLIKTRGQQVTLSCSPISGHRSVSWYQQTPGQGLQFLFEYFSETQRNKGNFPGRFSGRQFSNSRSEMNVSTLELGDSALYLCASSPRLAMNTEAFFGQGTRLTVV.

Only one count was recorded for this clone. The rearrangement uses TRBV29-1 and TRBJ2-1; D unresolved. V shed 1 base and J shed 0 bases, with 10 bases lying between them. The CDR3 is 15 residues long. Germline values: CDR1 SQVTM, CDR2 ANQGSEA. In DNA, the CDR3 is TGCAGCGTTGAAGGGGCTCCGAGCTCCTACAATGAGCAGTTCTTC. Translating it yields CSVEGAPSSYNEQFF.

This chain links TRBV7-2 with TRBJ2-3, with TRBD2 matching over 12 bases. Germline V lookup: CDR1 SGHTA, CDR2 FQGNSA. V dropped 3 bases and J dropped 8; count of bases not matched to a gene: 9. This CDR3 contains 16 residues. This CDR3 reads CASSFRYGLAGSTQYF. The CDR3 DNA sequence: TGTGCCAGCAGCTTTCGTTACGGACTAGCGGGGAGTACGCAGTATTTT.

J is TRBJ2-7 and V is TRBV4-1, with 9 bases identical to TRBD1. The CDR3 loop spans 15 amino acids. V dropped 0 bases and J dropped 2; count of bases not matched to a gene: 2. Germline V gene sequence: CDR1 MGHRA, CDR2 YSYEKL. DNA for the CDR3: TGCGCCAGCAGCCAAGAGAGGACAGGGGCCTACGAGCAGTACTTC. Translated: CASSQERTGAYEQYF.

V is TRBV29-1 and J is TRBJ1-2; D not resolved. V lost 0 bases and J lost 8, with 4 bases in between. CDR3 length: 10 residues. Germline V CDR1 and CDR2: SQVTM, ANQGSEA. CDR3: CSVEEEGYTF. DNA of the CDR3: TGCAGCGTTGAAGAGGAGGGCTACACCTTC. Complete variable domain (other parts from reference TRBV29-1 and TRBJ1-2): SAVISQKPSRDICQRGTSLTIQCQVDSQVTMMFWYRQQPGQSLTLIATANQGSEATYESGFVIDKFPISRPNLTFSTLTVSNMSPEDSSIYLCSVEEEGYTFGSGTRLTVV.

The chain uses TRBV24-1 and TRBJ2-1; possible D gene TRBD1, 5 bases. This CDR3 contains 13 residues. With 4 bases removed from V and 7 bases from J, the gap between germline ends came to 10 bases. Germline V CDR1 and CDR2: KGHDR, SFDVKD. CDR3 sequence reads: CATSDIGENEQFF. The CDR3 bases are TGTGCCACCAGTGACATAGGGGAAAATGAGCAGTTCTTC.

The chain recombines TRBV3-1 (or the pseudogene TRBV3-2) with TRBJ1-4, with D uncertain. Germline CDR1 is LGHDT and CDR2 is YNNKEL (reference sequence). V was pared by 4 bases and J by 7 bases, with 16 bases between. CDR3 size: 15 residues. In nucleotides, the CDR3 is TGTGCCAGCAGCCCGCGCAAAGGGCCGGGTGAAAAACTGTTTTTT. As protein: CASSPRKGPGEKLFF.

CDR3: CASSEQNGNTIYF. CDR3 coding DNA: TGTGCCAGTAGCGAGCAAAATGGAAACACCATATATTTT. The chain is built from TRBV19 and TRBJ1-3; D is undetermined. V was clipped by 6 bases and J by 3 bases, with 9 bases between them. Germline V gives CDR1 LNHDA, CDR2 SQIVND (reference sequence). This CDR3 has 13 amino acids. Based on the CDR3 plus reference TRBV19 and TRBJ1-3, the full variable domain is DGGITQSPKYLFRKEGQNVTLSCEQNLNHDAMYWYRQDPGQGLRLIYYSQIVNDFQKGDIAEGYSVSREKKESFPLTVTSAQKNPTAFYLCASSEQNGNTIYFGEGSWLTVV.

This clone was seen only once. The rearrangement joins TRBV19 to TRBJ1-1; D is undetermined. The CDR3 covers 17 residues. The germline gives CDR1 LNHDA, CDR2 SQIVND (reference sequence). V was clipped by 1 base and J by 0 bases, with 15 bases between them. The CDR3 DNA reads as TGTGCCAGTAGTATAGTTGTCAGGCCCCGGATGAACACTGAAGCTTTCTTT. This gives the protein CASSIVVRPRMNTEAFF.